Below are 10 T cell receptor beta chains sequenced from a single sample in a study of tumor-infiltrating lymphocytes in primary liver carcinoma. Production of TCR beta cDNA used 400 to 600 ng total RNA together with a constant-region primer. Library construction for TCR beta comprised three nested multiplex PCR rounds performed with slightly modified ARM-PCR. The study ran its first two PCR rounds for roughly 11 cycles each, using TRBV1-TRBV30 forward primers and a C-beta reverse primer. From the multiplex PCR reads, TCRdb called clonotypes with MiXCR, one entry per CDR3 protein. This sample yields around 47,000 distinct CDR3 sequences, of which around 72% are seen a single time; about 18% belongs to the top ten. The tissue used was unsorted bulk material of roughly 17-32 mg. RNA and DNA were co-extracted from it with the AllPrep DNA/RNA mini kit. The source material was liver tumor tissue from sampling region 2. Subset described: tumor region T2, inferior pole. The receptor set was obtained from a middle-aged man with primary liver carcinoma and hepatitis B virus infection.

At least ten counts were recorded for this clonotype. The rearrangement links TRBV6-1 to TRBJ2-3; TRBD2 matches at 11 bases. The germline V gene has CDR1 MNHNS and CDR2 SASEGT. The CDR3 length is 16 residues. Germline trimming cut 7 bases from V and 0 bases from J; bases unmatched to any gene: 6. This CDR3 is CASMELAGVSTDTQYF. The CDR3 coding sequence is TGTGCCAGCATGGAACTAGCGGGAGTAAGCACAGATACGCAGTATTTT.

For this clonotype: One junction end does not reproduce the germline sequence, and a read error may be involved. This chain joins TRBV11-2 and TRBJ2-5; the match to TRBD2 covers 7 bases. Germline V lookup: CDR1 SGHAT, CDR2 FQNNGV. CDR3 length: 15 residues. The CDR3 sequence: CASSLGWTSQETQYF. In DNA form, the CDR3 reads TGCGCCAGCAGCTTGGGATGGACTAGCCAAGAGACCCAGTACTTC.

This clonotype was observed once. One end of the junction does not line up with germline, which may come from a read error. This chain joins TRBV28 and TRBJ1-1, with D tentatively TRBD1 (5 bases). The germline CDR1 and CDR2 sequences are MDHEN and SYDVKM. The CDR3 has 12 residues. The DNA of the CDR3 is TGTGTCAGCAACGTACGGGGGTTCGTAGCTTTCTTT. It encodes CVSNVRGFVAFF.

The chain employs TRBV14 and TRBJ2-3; D is uncertain. CDR3 length equals 13 residues. Trimming left V 4 bases short and J 9 bases short, with 14 bases between. Germline assignment: CDR1 SGHDN and CDR2 FVKESK. CDR3 amino acids: CASSLGYIDTQYF. As DNA, the CDR3 is TGTGCCAGCAGCCTAGGATACATAGACACGCAGTATTTT.

The CDR3 spells CASSPGINRGQSYEQYF. The CDR3 nucleotides read TGTGCCAGCAGCCCTGGAATAAACAGGGGGCAGAGCTACGAGCAGTACTTC. The chain recombines TRBV6-6 with TRBJ2-7, with 9 bases identical to TRBD1. V shed 6 bases and J 3 bases; nucleotides not matched to a gene: 15. This CDR3 is built from 17 residues. CDR1 and CDR2 from the germline V gene are MNHNY and SVGAGI (reference sequence).

This clonotype appeared many times. This may be a read error, as it is one base from a much larger clone. The J gene is TRBJ1-1, the V gene TRBV4-1; tentatively, D is TRBD1 (6 bases). The germline V gene has CDR1 MGHRA and CDR2 YSYEKL. This CDR3 has 15 residues. CDR3 nucleotides: TGCGCCAGCAGCCAATCTGGGGGGGCGAACACTGAAGCTCTCTTT. Its protein product is CASSQSGGANTEALF.

This clonotype occurred many times. The rearrangement links TRBV5-1 to TRBJ2-6; D is possibly TRBD1 (6 bases). The CDR3 loop spans 17 amino acids. The germline gives CDR1 SGHRS, CDR2 YFSETQ. The V end was cut by 3 bases, the J end by 0 bases, with 13 bases between. The CDR3 DNA follows: TGCGCCAGCAGCTCGGGGACACCAATCTCTGGGGCCAACGTCCTGACTTTC. Protein product: CASSSGTPISGANVLTF.

This clonotype appeared a single time. One end of the junction is discordant with germline, which a read error may explain. This rearrangement joins TRBV4-3 to TRBJ2-4; D is possibly TRBD2 (6 bases). The CDR3 consists of 13 residues. Looked up from germline, CDR1 is LGHNA and CDR2 is YSLEER. This CDR3 is CASSQEEGSIRYF. CDR3 in DNA: TGCGCCAGCAGCCAAGAGGAGGGTAGTATTCGGTACTTC.

Details on this clonotype: It is likely a read error, because the conserved phenylalanine at the end of the CDR3 is missing. V gene TRBV6-2 or TRBV6-3 combines with J gene TRBJ1-2; TRBD1 agrees at 7 bases. Per the germline V gene, CDR1 is MNHEY and CDR2 is SVGEGT. V was clipped by 10 bases and J by 1 base; unmatched bases: 15. The CDR3 has 16 residues. CDR3 nucleotides: TGTGCCAACAGGGGAAGTGAACAGGGCGTTAACTATGGCTACACCATC. Protein: CANRGSEQGVNYGYTI.

By share, this clonotype ranks as medium-sized. This chain links TRBV12-3 or TRBV12-4 with TRBJ2-1; D perhaps matches TRBD2 (5 bases). The CDR3 has 13 amino acids. Trimming took 6 bases from V and 9 from J, leaving 15 bases between them. The CDR3: CASRPTSFGEQFF. The CDR3 DNA follows: TGTGCCAGCAGGCCAACTAGTTTCGGTGAGCAGTTCTTC.